One and the same sample provided the 5 T cell receptor beta chains below, sequenced in a study of spatial heterogeneity in lung cancer. Documented time point: sample taken at primary tumor resection. Sequencing of whole RNA from tumor, nontumor lung or frozen PBMC involved no sorting. MiXCR, applied by TCRdb to the 5' RACE reads, yields one record per CDR3 protein. The sample consists of about 75,000 distinct CDR3 sequences, more than 10% of them appearing once. The source was PBMCs, collected at surgery. The receptors here all came from a male donor with early-stage non-small cell lung cancer.

This clonotype was picked up many times. The CDR3 nucleotides are TGTGCCAGCAGGCAGGACAGGGCGGGGCAGCCCCAGCATTTT. Amino acids: CASRQDRAGQPQHF. The chain links TRBV6-1 to TRBJ1-5; 8 bases align to TRBD1. V gave up 6 bases and J gave up 7 bases; unmatched junction bases: 8. The CDR3 is made up of 14 amino acids. Germline CDR1 MNHNS, CDR2 SASEGT.

About this clonotype itself: The conserved closing phenylalanine or tryptophan is absent in this CDR3, likely reflecting a read error. The CDR3 protein is CASSLMLAGPTDTQYS. CDR3 coding DNA: TGTGCCAGCAGTTTAATGCTAGCGGGACCCACAGATACGCAGTATTCT. The J gene is TRBJ2-3, the V gene TRBV12-3 or TRBV12-4; TRBD2 aligns across 9 bases. The junction had 5 bases not matched to a gene; V was cut back by 2 bases and J by 2 bases. This CDR3 comprises 16 residues.

This clonotype has at least ten counts. This chain uses TRBV3-1 with TRBJ2-5; D is perhaps TRBD2 (5 bases). Germline V lookup: CDR1 LGHDT, CDR2 YNNKEL (reference sequence). Deletions cut 3 bases from V and 4 bases from J, with 15 bases between. The CDR3 has 15 amino acids. The CDR3 is CASSHNLGGSETQYF. In nucleotides, the CDR3 is TGTGCCAGCAGCCATAACCTTGGAGGATCAGAGACCCAGTACTTC.

This clonotype has a handful of counts. The genes are TRBV7-8 and TRBJ2-7; TRBD1 or TRBD2 may be the D gene (5 bases each). V was trimmed by 5 bases and J by 6 bases, leaving 14 bases between them. The CDR3 is 13 amino acids. Germline V gene sequence: CDR1 SGHVS, CDR2 FQNEAQ. The CDR3 spells CASSVIPGTEQYF. As DNA, the CDR3 is TGTGCCAGCAGCGTTATCCCCGGGACCGAGCAGTACTTC.

Only a few counts were recorded for this clonotype. This chain links TRBV3-1 with TRBJ2-7; D remains unclear. The germline V gene encodes CDR1 LGHDT and CDR2 YNNKEL (reference sequence). The CDR3 contains 15 residues. Trimming removed 4 bases from V and 0 bases from J, with 13 bases in between. The CDR3 reads CASSLHRDSSYEQYF. In nucleotides, the CDR3 is TGTGCCAGCAGCCTTCACAGAGATAGCTCCTACGAGCAGTACTTC.